These T cell receptor beta chains were read from a single sample in a study of blood T cells in healthy people across ages. MiXCR, run by TCRdb on the 5' RACE reads, gives a single entry per CDR3 protein. The sample holds roughly 700,000 distinct CDR3 sequences, about 30% seen once. The specimen sequenced was blood. These receptor sequences come from a woman aged 80 or over in good health. The CDR3 runs from the conserved cysteine through the conserved F or W. D genes are given only for firm matches. Size is omitted from some rows. Given values are once, few, many or a class for expanded clones.

TRBJ2-3 | once | TRBV5-1 | TRBD1 | CASSKDRGPSGDTQYF | TGCGCCAGCAGCAAAGACAGGGGGCCTTCGGGAGATACGCAGTATTTT
TRBJ1-6 | few | TRBV5-1 | TRBD1 | CASSLRQGRTDNSPLHF | TGCGCCAGCAGCCTCAGACAGGGGAGAACCGATAATTCACCCCTCCACTTT
TRBJ2-7 | many | TRBV6-6 | TRBD1 | CASSYGQGAVNEQYF | TGTGCCAGCAGTTACGGACAGGGGGCAGTCAACGAGCAGTACTTC
TRBJ1-6 | - | TRBV7-2 | - | CASSLGARVRDSPLHF | TGTGCCAGCAGCTTGGGGGCCAGGGTGAGAGACTCACCCCTCCACTTT
TRBJ2-5 | many | TRBV6-1 | - | CASSARSQAQETQYF | TGTGCCAGCAGTGCAAGGTCCCAAGCCCAAGAGACCCAGTACTTC
TRBJ2-1 | once | TRBV6-5 | TRBD2 | CASSYRSSGISHNEQFF | TGTGCCAGCAGTTATCGGTCTAGCGGGATTAGTCACAATGAGCAGTTCTTC
TRBJ2-6 | few | TRBV24-1 | - | CATSDSGASPGANVLTF | TGTGCCACCAGTGACTCAGGGGCCTCCCCTGGGGCCAACGTCCTGACTTTC
TRBJ2-3 | - | TRBV6-4 | TRBD2 | CASSAHVAGGTDTQYF | TGTGCCAGCAGTGCCCACGTAGCGGGAGGCACAGATACGCAGTATTTT
TRBJ1-5 | - | TRBV28 | - | CASSSPGAWSNQPQHF | TGTGCCAGCAGCTCCCCAGGGGCTTGGAGCAATCAGCCCCAGCATTTT
TRBJ2-7 | many | TRBV9 | TRBD2 | CASSPNLAGGPYEQYF | TGTGCCAGCAGCCCCAATCTAGCGGGGGGGCCCTACGAGCAGTACTTC
TRBJ1-1 | many | TRBV29-1 | - | CSLSRVTPEAFF | TGCAGCCTCTCGCGGGTGACCCCTGAAGCTTTCTTT
TRBJ1-2 | many | TRBV6-2/TRBV6-3 | - | CASSSNRADGYTF | TGTGCCAGCAGTTCTAATAGGGCAGATGGCTACACCTTC
TRBJ2-7 | many | TRBV7-6 | TRBD2 | CASSRLAGGDEQYF | TGTGCCAGCAGCAGACTAGCGGGGGGCGACGAGCAGTACTTC
TRBJ2-5 | many | TRBV28 | - | CASSLFEPGSQETQYF | TGTGCCAGCAGTTTATTTGAGCCCGGGTCTCAAGAGACCCAGTACTTC
TRBJ1-2 | - | TRBV4-2 | - | CASSQDTVGASVPGYTF | TGTGCCAGCAGTCAAGATACGGTAGGAGCCAGTGTGCCCGGCTACACCTTC
TRBJ2-7 | once | TRBV5-1 | - | CASSPNRALLLNEQYF | TGCGCCAGCAGCCCGAACAGGGCACTCCTACTAAATGAGCAGTACTTC
TRBJ2-4 | - | TRBV20-1 | - | CSAKPLAKNIQYF | TGCAGTGCTAAACCCCTAGCCAAAAACATTCAGTACTTC
TRBJ2-1 | many | TRBV6-1 | TRBD2 | CASSEKGLAEWDEQFF | TGTGCCAGCAGTGAAAAGGGGCTAGCGGAGTGGGATGAGCAGTTCTTC
TRBJ2-2 | many | TRBV20-1 | TRBD1 | CSARDRGHTGELFF | TGCAGTGCTAGAGACAGGGGGCACACCGGGGAGCTGTTTTTT
TRBJ1-2 | - | TRBV27 | - | CASSLSSRVTLTPDYGCTF | TGTGCCAGCAGTTTATCGAGTCGGGTCACCCTAACCCCCGACTATGGCTGCACCTTC
TRBJ2-7 | many | TRBV4-3 | - | CASSQSTEGTFYEQYF | TGCGCCAGCAGCCAGTCCACAGAGGGGACCTTCTACGAGCAGTACTTC
TRBJ2-3 | - | TRBV7-9 | - | CASSLAAGSTDTQYF | TGTGCCAGCAGCTTAGCGGCGGGGTCGACAGATACGCAGTATTTT
TRBJ2-5 | many | TRBV12-3/TRBV12-4 | TRBD2 | CASRLSGGGSQETQYF | TGTGCCAGCAGGTTAAGCGGGGGGGGTTCCCAAGAGACCCAGTACTTC
TRBJ2-7 | many | TRBV5-6 | - | CASSPQGRRRYEQYF | TGTGCCAGCAGCCCCCAGGGACGGCGGCGCTACGAGCAGTACTTC
TRBJ1-3 | - | TRBV7-2 | - | CASTLDPGTRIGNTIYF | TGTGCCAGCACCCTAGACCCGGGGACACGAATTGGAAACACCATATATTTT
TRBJ2-5 | many | TRBV6-5 | - | CASSRTEMKETQYF | TGTGCCAGCAGCAGGACAGAGATGAAAGAGACCCAGTACTTC
TRBJ2-5 | - | TRBV11-2 | TRBD2 | CASSLEAGVKTQYF | TGTGCCAGCAGCTTAGAAGCGGGAGTCAAGACCCAGTACTTC
TRBJ2-7 | - | TRBV4-1 | - | CASSQGGRGAPTYEQYF | TGCGCCAGCAGCCAAGGGGGGAGGGGGGCGCCGACCTACGAGCAGTACTTC
TRBJ1-6 | many | TRBV3-1 | TRBD1 | CASSQAGTGANSPLHF | TGTGCCAGCAGCCAGGCCGGGACAGGGGCGAATTCACCCCTCCACTTT
TRBJ2-3 | - | TRBV12-3/TRBV12-4 | - | CASDPLGQCLSTDTQYF | TGTGCCAGCGACCCCCTCGGACAGTGTCTTAGCACAGATACGCAATATTTT
TRBJ1-1 | few | TRBV27 | - | CASSLWLGNTEAFF | TGTGCCAGCAGTTTATGGCTCGGGAACACTGAAGCTTTCTTT
TRBJ2-3 | many | TRBV20-1 | - | CSAVPDIPTDTQYF | TGCAGTGCCGTTCCGGACATCCCCACAGATACGCAGTATTTT
TRBJ2-3 | many | TRBV4-3 | TRBD2 | CASSHTSGAGDTQYF | TGCGCCAGCAGCCACACTAGCGGGGCTGGGGATACGCAGTATTTT
TRBJ2-3 | many | TRBV5-5 | - | CASSTRPTVLTDTQYF | TGTGCCAGCAGCACCCGCCCGACAGTACTCACAGATACGCAGTATTTT
TRBJ1-5 | - | TRBV7-9 | - | CASKLWQGVSDQPQHF | TGTGCCAGCAAACTATGGCAGGGAGTATCGGATCAGCCCCAGCATTTT
TRBJ1-5 | - | TRBV3-1 | TRBD1 | CASSQTSGGLNQPQHF | TGTGCCAGCAGCCAAACCTCAGGGGGCCTCAATCAGCCCCAGCATTTT
TRBJ2-1 | many | TRBV6-1 | - | CASSDKDGRGTFYNEQFF | TGTGCCAGCAGTGACAAGGACGGGCGGGGCACTTTCTACAATGAGCAGTTCTTC
TRBJ2-1 | - | TRBV5-1 | TRBD2 | CASSSMSGGVYNEQFF | TGCGCCAGCAGCTCAATGAGCGGGGGGGTCTACAATGAGCAGTTCTTC
TRBJ2-3 | many | TRBV20-1 | TRBD2 | CSARTSMGDTQYF | TGCAGTGCTAGGACTAGCATGGGAGATACGCAGTATTTT
TRBJ2-3 | many | TRBV14 | TRBD1 | CASSLYRDRHTDTQYF | TGTGCCAGCAGCCTTTACCGGGACAGGCACACAGATACGCAGTATTTT
TRBJ2-7 | - | TRBV7-9 | TRBD1 | CASSLGFGTAYEQYF | TGTGCCAGCAGCTTAGGTTTCGGGACAGCCTACGAGCAGTACTTC
TRBJ2-7 | many | TRBV12-3/TRBV12-4 | TRBD1 | CASSTGTGISYEQYF | TGTGCCAGCAGTACCGGGACAGGGATATCCTACGAGCAGTACTTC
TRBJ2-1 | many | TRBV5-1 | TRBD2 | CASSLDGTSLGNEQFF | TGCGCCAGCAGCTTGGACGGGACTAGCTTAGGGAATGAGCAGTTCTTC
TRBJ2-5 | - | TRBV7-2 | TRBD2 | CASSLWGVGRGETQYF | TGTGCCAGCAGCTTATGGGGGGTTGGGCGGGGGGAGACCCAGTACTTC
TRBJ2-7 | - | TRBV5-1 | TRBD1 | CASSSTGETYVQYF | TGCGCCAGCAGCTCGACAGGGGAAACCTACGTGCAGTACTTC
TRBJ2-7 | - | TRBV12-3/TRBV12-4 | - | CASSFTSPYEQDF | TGTGCCAGCAGTTTCACATCTCCCTACGAGCAGGACTTC
TRBJ1-4 | - | TRBV7-9 | - | CASSLVSGANEKLFF | TGTGCCAGCAGCTTAGTTTCCGGGGCAAATGAAAAACTGTTTTTT
TRBJ2-1 | - | TRBV29-1 | TRBD2 | CSVGGLAGGFGNEQFF | TGCAGCGTTGGAGGACTAGCGGGGGGGTTTGGCAATGAGCAGTTCTTC
TRBJ1-2 | - | TRBV6-6 | TRBD1 | CASSYSRSNRGGYGYTF | TGTGCCAGCAGTTACTCGAGGTCGAACAGGGGCGGCTATGGCTACACCTTC
TRBJ2-1 | - | TRBV20-1 | TRBD2 | CSATGTSKFNEQFF | TGCAGTGCTACCGGGACTAGTAAATTCAATGAGCAGTTCTTC
TRBJ1-1 | - | TRBV14 | - | CASSLDEAEAFF | TGTGCCAGCAGCCTGGACGAGGCTGAAGCTTTCTTT
TRBJ2-5 | many | TRBV20-1 | - | CSAPRQGGTQYF | TGCAGTGCTCCCAGACAGGGAGGGACCCAGTACTTC
TRBJ2-2 | - | TRBV7-2 | - | CASSSASTGELFF | TGTGCCAGCAGCTCCGCTAGTACCGGGGAGCTGTTTTTT
TRBJ1-1 | - | TRBV10-3 | - | CAISALNTEAFF | TGTGCCATCAGTGCGTTGAACACTGAAGCTTTCTTT